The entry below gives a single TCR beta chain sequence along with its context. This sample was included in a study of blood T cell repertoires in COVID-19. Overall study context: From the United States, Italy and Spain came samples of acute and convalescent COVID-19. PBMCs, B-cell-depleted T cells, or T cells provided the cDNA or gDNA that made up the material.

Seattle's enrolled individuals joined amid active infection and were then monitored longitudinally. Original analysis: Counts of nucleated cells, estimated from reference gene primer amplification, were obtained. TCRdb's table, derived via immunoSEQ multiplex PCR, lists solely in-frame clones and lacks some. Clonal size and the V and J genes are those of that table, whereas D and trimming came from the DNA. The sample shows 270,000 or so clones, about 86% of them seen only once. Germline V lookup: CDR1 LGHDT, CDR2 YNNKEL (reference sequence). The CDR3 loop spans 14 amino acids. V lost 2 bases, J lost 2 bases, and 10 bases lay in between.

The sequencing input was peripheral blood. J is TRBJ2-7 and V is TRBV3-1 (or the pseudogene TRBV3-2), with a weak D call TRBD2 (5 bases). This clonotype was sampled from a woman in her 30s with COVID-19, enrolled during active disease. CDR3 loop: CASSQLGSAYEQYF. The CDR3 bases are TGTGCCAGCAGCCAATTGGGTAGCGCCTACGAGCAGTACTTC.